This T cell receptor beta chain stems from a study of shared clonotypes between healthy human individuals. Study-wide context: The study used three CD4 naive, three CD4 memory, two CD8 naive and one CD8 memory plate per donor.

Germline V lookup: CDR1 SGDLS, CDR2 YYNGEE. Trimming left V 0 bases short and J 2 bases short, with 4 bases between. The CDR3 is 13 amino acids. In the case of this clone: Its specificity is unknown.

In the naive CD8 group, cells lacked CD45RO and were positively selected for CCR7, so terminally differentiated effector memory CD45RA+ cells were left out. Every subset had its genomic DNA shared out evenly among several immunoSEQ plates. TCRdb's table, derived via immunoSEQ multiplex PCR, lists solely in-frame clones and lacks some. The profile shows a few million clones, around 93% of them singletons. Overall study results and limits: Generally, naive subsets (rather than memory subsets) showed larger estimated richness. Since donors were few, the genetic and exposure-history diversity represented was limited.

This clonotype originated in a man aged 18 to 29 in good health. Some clones in this sample may be carry-over from other donors' samples. The sequenced sample consisted of naive CD8+ T cells from PBMCs. The V call is TRBV9, the J call TRBJ2-3; no clear D gene. CDR3 DNA: TGTGCCAGCAGCGTAGGGTACACAGATACGCAGTATTTT. Encoded protein: CASSVGYTDTQYF.